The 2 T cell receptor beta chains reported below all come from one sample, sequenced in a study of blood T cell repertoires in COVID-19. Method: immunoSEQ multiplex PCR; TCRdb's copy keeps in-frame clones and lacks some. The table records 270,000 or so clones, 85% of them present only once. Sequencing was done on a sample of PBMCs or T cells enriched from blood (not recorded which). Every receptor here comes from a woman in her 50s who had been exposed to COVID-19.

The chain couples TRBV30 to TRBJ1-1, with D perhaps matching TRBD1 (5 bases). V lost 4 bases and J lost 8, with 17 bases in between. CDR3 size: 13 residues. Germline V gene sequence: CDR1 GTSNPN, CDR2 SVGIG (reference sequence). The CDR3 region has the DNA TGTGCCTGGACATCGGGTGGGCAGGGAGAAGCTTTCTTT. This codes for CAWTSGGQGEAFF.

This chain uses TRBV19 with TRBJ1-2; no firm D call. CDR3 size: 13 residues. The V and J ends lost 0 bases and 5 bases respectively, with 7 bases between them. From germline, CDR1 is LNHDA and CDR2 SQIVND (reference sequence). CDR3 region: CASSIDREYGYTF. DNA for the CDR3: TGTGCCAGTAGTATAGATCGGGAGTATGGCTACACCTTC.